These 26 T cell receptor beta chains were sequenced from one sample in a study of blood T cell repertoires in COVID-19. Method: immunoSEQ multiplex PCR; TCRdb's copy keeps in-frame clones and lacks some. The table includes roughly 240,000 clones, approximately 85% detected once. Material: peripheral blood. The receptors here all came from a man aged 45-60 years with COVID-19, enrolled during active disease.

The V and J genes are TRBV12-3 or TRBV12-4 and TRBJ1-2; D is possibly TRBD1 (6 bases). The CDR3 is 13 amino acids. V lost 5 bases and J lost 8, with 15 bases in between. The CDR3 is CASSITGILGYTF. The CDR3 nucleotides are TGTGCCAGCAGTATAACAGGGATTCTGGGCTACACCTTC.

The chain links TRBV4-2 to TRBJ2-2; 10 nucleotides match TRBD2. Germline V lookup: CDR1 LGHNA, CDR2 YNFKEQ. V gave up 4 bases and J gave up 6 bases; unmatched junction bases: 5. This CDR3 is built from 15 residues. Written as DNA, the CDR3 is TGTGCCAGCAGCCCACAGCGGGGGGGCCCCGGGGAGCTGTTTTTT. It encodes CASSPQRGGPGELFF.

As to this clone: The germline gene is not matched at one end of the junction; a read error may be the cause. The chain recombines TRBV5-8 with TRBJ2-1; maybe TRBD1 (5 bases). In germline, CDR1 is SGHTS, CDR2 YDEGEE. The CDR3 length is 14 residues. The chain's CDR3 is CATSPRGSYNEQFF. CDR3 in DNA: TGTGCCACCAGCCCAAGGGGCTCCTACAATGAGCAGTTCTTC.

V and J are TRBV27 and TRBJ2-7; 7 bases are a match to TRBD1. After removal of 6 bases from V and 5 bases from J, the junction contained 16 bases not matched to a gene. Germline assignment: CDR1 MNHEY and CDR2 SMNVEV (reference sequence). The CDR3 is 16 residues long. The CDR3 sequence: CASRTVRDSTLHEQYF. The CDR3 DNA sequence: TGTGCCAGCAGAACCGTCCGGGACAGCACTCTACACGAGCAGTACTTC.

This chain links TRBV6-5 with TRBJ1-1; possible D gene TRBD1, 6 bases. Per the germline V gene, CDR1 is MNHEY and CDR2 is SVGAGI. With 4 bases removed from V and 1 base from J, the gap between germline ends came to 10 bases. This CDR3 contains 14 residues. This chain's CDR3 is CASSSGGRNTEAFF. CDR3 nucleotides: TGTGCCAGCAGTTCTGGGGGCCGGAACACTGAAGCTTTCTTT.

V and J are TRBV5-5 and TRBJ2-1; no definite D call. Germline assignment: CDR1 SGHKS and CDR2 YYEKEE (reference sequence). This CDR3 is 14 amino acids long. V lost 0 bases, J lost 12 bases, and 16 bases lay in between. The CDR3 coding sequence is TGTGCCAGCAGCTTGGGACCCCGCGGTGAAACGCAGTTCTTC. The encoded protein is CASSLGPRGETQFF.

V gene TRBV29-1 combines with J gene TRBJ2-1; D is possibly TRBD2 (7 bases). V was pared by 1 base and J by 4 bases, with 14 bases between. From germline, CDR1 is SQVTM and CDR2 ANQGSEA. The CDR3 runs 15 residues. In DNA, the CDR3 is TGCAGCGTTGAAGGGCAGGGAGGGACATACAATGAGCAGTTCTTC. It encodes CSVEGQGGTYNEQFF.

The chain joins TRBV18 to TRBJ2-6; D is unresolved. The CDR3 length is 13 residues. V was cut by 6 bases and J by 4 bases, with 7 bases left in between. Germline-derived CDR1 and CDR2 are KGHSH and LQKENI. The CDR3, as DNA: TGTGCCAGCTCCCTCGGGGGGGCCAACGTCCTGACTTTC. This encodes CASSLGGANVLTF.

The CDR3 DNA reads TGTGCCAGCTCACCGACCACCCCGGGGACTGAAGCTTTCTTT. It is translated as CASSPTTPGTEAFF. This sequence joins TRBV18 and TRBJ1-1; D unresolved. Germline CDR1 and CDR2: KGHSH and LQKENI. This CDR3 spans 14 amino acids. Trimming stripped 3 bases from V and 5 bases from J, with 13 bases between.

The rearrangement links TRBV25-1 to TRBJ1-6; D is unresolved. Germline CDR1 MGHDK, CDR2 SYGVNS. The V end lost 8 bases, the J end lost 8 bases, and 13 bases lay between the germline ends. The CDR3 totals 13 residues. The CDR3 sequence is CASSTDYYSPLHF. The CDR3 DNA follows: TGTGCCAGCTCAACAGACTACTATTCACCCCTCCACTTT.

The chain has TRBV7-9 and TRBJ1-1; no clear D gene. CDR3 length equals 12 residues. Germline V gene lookup returns CDR1 SEHNR and CDR2 FQNEAQ (reference sequence). The germline V and J ends were trimmed by 3 bases and 11 bases, with 13 bases remaining between them. In nucleotides, the CDR3 is TGTGCCAGCAGCTTCGACCGGGGAAGGGCTTTCTTT. It codes for CASSFDRGRAFF.

V and J are TRBV7-2 and TRBJ2-1, with TRBD1 identical over 7 bases. Germline V gene sequence: CDR1 SGHTA, CDR2 FQGNSA. The CDR3 is 16 residues long. V lost 4 bases, J lost 0 bases, and 6 bases stayed unmatched. The CDR3 DNA sequence: TGTGCCAGCAGCTGGACAGGCGAGAGCTCCTACAATGAGCAGTTCTTC. Amino acids: CASSWTGESSYNEQFF.

The rearrangement uses TRBV27 and TRBJ2-1, with TRBD1 identical over 9 bases. Germline lookup yields CDR1 MNHEY and CDR2 SMNVEV (reference sequence). The CDR3 spans 14 residues. Trimming removed 6 bases from V and 6 bases from J; junction bases left unmatched: 6. The CDR3 region has the DNA TGTGCCAGCAGCCCGGGACAGGGAATCAATGAGCAGTTCTTC. Its translation: CASSPGQGINEQFF.

The chain has TRBV7-2 and TRBJ1-5, with 9 bases lining up with TRBD1. Germline CDR1 is SGHTA and CDR2 is FQGNSA. The V gene end was trimmed by 4 bases and the J gene end by 2 bases; junction bases not matched to a gene: 3. CDR3 length: 15 residues. The CDR3 DNA follows: TGTGCCAGCAGCTCACGGACAGGGGGCAATCAGCCCCAGCATTTT. This codes for CASSSRTGGNQPQHF.

The chain is built from TRBV30 and TRBJ1-2, with D perhaps TRBD1 (5 bases). This CDR3 contains 13 residues. V was pared by 3 bases and J by 6 bases, with 14 bases between. Per germline, CDR1 GTSNPN and CDR2 SVGIG (reference sequence). The CDR3: CAWSNKGVNGYTF. As DNA, the CDR3 is TGTGCCTGGAGCAATAAAGGGGTCAATGGCTACACCTTC.

The rearrangement links TRBV28 to TRBJ1-5; possibly TRBD1 for D (5 bases). V dropped 3 bases and J dropped 4 bases, with 19 bases sitting between them. Germline lookup yields CDR1 MDHEN and CDR2 SYDVKM. The CDR3 contains 17 residues. The CDR3 sequence: CASSFIWLYRKNQPQHF. The CDR3 DNA is TGTGCCAGCAGTTTTATCTGGTTGTACAGGAAGAATCAGCCCCAGCATTTT.

The chain uses TRBV19 and TRBJ1-4, with a weak D call TRBD1 (6 bases). The CDR3 sequence is 14 residues long. V was pared by 6 bases and J by 3 bases, with 11 bases between. Germline V gene data show CDR1 as LNHDA and CDR2 as SQIVND (reference sequence). The CDR3 reads CASSPGTPNEKLFF. As DNA, the CDR3 is TGTGCCAGTAGCCCCGGGACACCTAATGAAAAACTGTTTTTT.

The chain recombines TRBV5-4 with TRBJ2-7; TRBD1 aligns across 9 bases. The V segment lost 4 bases and the J segment 5 bases; nucleotides outside the gene matches: 10. The germline V gene has CDR1 SGHNT and CDR2 YYREEE (reference sequence). CDR3 length: 15 amino acids. Here the CDR3 DNA reads TGTGCCAGCAGCCATCATGGGACAGGGAAAGACGAGCAGTACTTC. This translates into CASSHHGTGKDEQYF.

V usage is TRBV18 and J usage is TRBJ1-1; a possible D gene is TRBD1 (5 bases). The CDR3 is 14 residues long. V lost 5 bases to trimming and J lost 0 bases, with 10 bases between them. CDR1 KGHSH and CDR2 LQKENI come from the germline V gene. CDR3 bases: TGTGCCAGCTCAATGGGGACTGTGAACACTGAAGCTTTCTTT. This codes for CASSMGTVNTEAFF.

The gene calls are TRBV19 and TRBJ2-7; weak D call: TRBD2 (5 bases). The CDR3 is 16 amino acids. Germline V lookup: CDR1 LNHDA, CDR2 SQIVND (reference sequence). The germline V and J ends were trimmed by 1 base and 2 bases, with 15 bases remaining between them. The CDR3 DNA follows: TGTGCCAGTAGTATAGGCGGCGCGACTACAGCCTACGAGCAGTACTTC. Protein: CASSIGGATTAYEQYF.

The chain recombines TRBV7-8 with TRBJ2-5; 7 nucleotides match TRBD2. Germline-derived CDR1 and CDR2 are SGHVS and FQNEAQ. The CDR3 is 17 amino acids. V shed 4 bases and J 0 bases; nucleotides not matched to a gene: 11. The CDR3 is CASSSPVASGDQETQYF. The DNA for the CDR3 is TGTGCCAGCAGCTCCCCCGTGGCTAGCGGTGACCAAGAGACCCAGTACTTC. Variable domain in full (rest from reference TRBV7-8 and TRBJ2-5): GAGVSQSPRYKVAKRGQDVALRCDPISGHVSLFWYQQALGQGPEFLTYFQNEAQLDKSGLPSDRFFAERPEGSVSTLKIQRTQQEDSAVYLCASSSPVASGDQETQYFGPGTRLLVL.

The chain couples TRBV3-1 (or the pseudogene TRBV3-2) to TRBJ1-6; D is perhaps TRBD1 (6 bases). Between the trimmed V and J ends, which lost 3 bases and 5 bases, there was a span of 11 bases. CDR1 is LGHDT and CDR2 is YNNKEL in the germline V gene (reference sequence). CDR3 length equals 15 residues. The DNA for the CDR3 is TGTGCCAGCAGCCAGGGCAGGGGCAATAATTCACCCCTCCACTTT. Its translation: CASSQGRGNNSPLHF.

The rearrangement links TRBV12-3 or TRBV12-4 to TRBJ1-1, with D perhaps matching TRBD1 (6 bases). V shed 7 bases and J shed 1 base, with 10 bases lying between them. This CDR3 region has 13 residues. CDR3 bases: TGTGCCAGCAAGCAGGGGCAGAACACTGAAGCTTTCTTT. It specifies CASKQGQNTEAFF.

This rearrangement joins TRBV2 to TRBJ1-2; D is ambiguous. V gave up 8 bases and J gave up 8 bases, with 12 bases separating them. Germline CDR1 is SNHLY and CDR2 is FYNNEI. CDR3 size: 11 residues. CDR3 nucleotides: TGTGCCAGCGCGGAGGAGCGAGGCTACACCTTC. This codes for CASAEERGYTF.

V is TRBV5-4 and J is TRBJ1-2; D is perhaps TRBD1 (6 bases). The CDR3 contains 13 residues. The germline V and J ends were trimmed by 2 bases and 7 bases, with 12 bases remaining between them. Germline V gives CDR1 SGHNT, CDR2 YYREEE (reference sequence). In DNA form, the CDR3 reads TGTGCCAGCAGCTTACAGGGCGTTAGTGGCTACACCTTC. This gives the protein CASSLQGVSGYTF.

The CDR3 DNA sequence: TGTGCCAGCAGCAGGAGCAGAAGCACAGATACGCAGTATTTT. Translating gives CASSRSRSTDTQYF. The chain links TRBV5-4 to TRBJ2-3; D not certain. The CDR3 length is 14 residues. Looked up from germline, CDR1 is SGHNT and CDR2 is YYREEE (reference sequence). Trimming took 4 bases from V and 0 from J, leaving 9 bases between them.